Shown below are 11 T cell receptor beta chains from a single sample sequenced in a study of T-cell memory formation after mild COVID-19. One entry per CDR3 protein, called by TCRdb with MiXCR from the 5' RACE reads. The table lists around 340,000 distinct CDR3 sequences, roughly 13% of them singletons. Sequences were obtained from PBMCs or a T cell subset sorted from them (not recorded which). These receptors all come from a young man who had mild COVID-19 (a few samples of this study predate the infection). Cell type and time point are not known.

V usage is TRBV4-1 and J usage is TRBJ1-5, with 10 nucleotides matching TRBD1. The germline gives CDR1 MGHRA, CDR2 YSYEKL. There are 18 residues in the CDR3. J was trimmed by 6 bases and V by 1 base; bases with no gene match: 12. Here the CDR3 reads CASSQGPTGGAVSQPQHF. DNA for the CDR3: TGCGCCAGCAGCCAAGGACCGACAGGGGGCGCGGTTAGTCAGCCCCAGCATTTT.

This clonotype was counted a few times. The chain combines TRBV6-1 with TRBJ2-2, with 7 bases aligning to TRBD1. J was trimmed by 6 bases and V by 6 bases; bases with no gene match: 7. Germline V CDR1 and CDR2: MNHNS, SASEGT. This CDR3 comprises 14 residues. CDR3 in DNA: TGTGCCAGCAGCTCAGACAGGGATTCCGGGGAGCTGTTTTTT. It codes for CASSSDRDSGELFF.

This clonotype was detected only once. V gene TRBV29-1 combines with J gene TRBJ2-1; TRBD1 matches 11 bases. V lost 7 bases to trimming and J lost 2 bases; unmatched junction nucleotides: 4. Germline CDR1 SQVTM, CDR2 ANQGSEA. The CDR3 is 14 amino acids. In DNA, the CDR3 is TGCAGCGGGAAGGACAGGGGGCCCTACAATGAGCAGTTCTTC. As protein: CSGKDRGPYNEQFF.

This clonotype was observed at least ten times. This rearrangement joins TRBV7-2 to TRBJ2-3; unclear D gene. V shed 4 bases and J shed 6 bases, with 14 bases lying between them. Germline CDR1 reads SGHTA; CDR2 reads FQGNSA. The CDR3 spans 14 residues. This CDR3 is CASSYPGEGDTQYF. For the CDR3, the DNA is TGTGCCAGCAGCTACCCAGGAGAAGGGGATACGCAGTATTTT.

This clonotype was detected a few times. This chain uses TRBV7-2 with TRBJ2-2, with TRBD2 identical over 7 bases. V dropped 5 bases and J dropped 4; count of bases not matched to a gene: 10. This CDR3 is 16 amino acids long. The germline gives CDR1 SGHTA, CDR2 FQGNSA. The CDR3 sequence is CASSAWREGTTGELFF. The CDR3 DNA sequence: TGTGCCAGCAGCGCATGGAGGGAGGGAACCACCGGGGAGCTGTTTTTT.

This clonotype was counted many times. CDR3 amino acids: CASSLGSPMLIAKNIQYF. DNA of the CDR3: TGCGCCAGCAGCCTGGGGTCCCCGATGCTCATAGCCAAAAACATTCAGTACTTC. The gene calls are TRBV5-1 and TRBJ2-4; the D is unclear. CDR1 SGHRS and CDR2 YFSETQ come from the germline V gene. Trimming removed 4 bases at V and 0 bases at J, with 20 bases between. This CDR3 is 18 amino acids long.

This clonotype was recorded many times. The chain has TRBV5-1 and TRBJ2-1; D is ambiguous. The CDR3 spans 13 residues. The ends were cut back, 0 bases at V and 4 bases at J, with 5 bases in the middle. Per the germline V gene, CDR1 is SGHRS and CDR2 is YFSETQ. Here the CDR3 reads CASSLGEYNEQFF. CDR3 nucleotide sequence: TGCGCCAGCAGCTTGGGAGAGTACAATGAGCAGTTCTTC.

The chain has TRBV6-2 or TRBV6-3 and TRBJ1-1; possibly TRBD1 for D (5 bases). Trimming took off 8 bases at V and 5 bases at J, with 15 bases between the two ends. This CDR3 is built from 13 residues. The germline gives CDR1 MNHEY, CDR2 SVGEGT. Here the CDR3 reads CASRQGWGTEAFF. CDR3 nucleotide sequence: TGTGCCAGCCGCCAGGGTTGGGGAACTGAAGCTTTCTTT.

This clonotype was found many times. This chain uses TRBV5-1 with TRBJ2-7, with a possible D match to TRBD2 (5 bases). V was clipped by 0 bases and J by 7 bases, with 14 bases between them. The CDR3 extends over 14 amino acids. Germline lookup yields CDR1 SGHRS and CDR2 YFSETQ. The CDR3 spells CASSLDSGTGEQYF. The CDR3 coding sequence is TGCGCCAGCAGCTTGGATTCAGGAACGGGGGAGCAGTACTTC. The variable domain in full, completed from reference TRBV5-1 and TRBJ2-7, reads KAGVTQTPRYLIKTRGQQVTLSCSPISGHRSVSWYQQTPGQGLQFLFEYFSETQRNKGNFPGRFSGRQFSNSRSEMNVSTLELGDSALYLCASSLDSGTGEQYFGPGTRLTVT.

This clonotype was detected a few times. The chain combines TRBV5-1 with TRBJ2-5; D not certain. Trimming cost V 4 bases and J 2 bases, with 15 bases left between them. Germline V gives CDR1 SGHRS, CDR2 YFSETQ. The CDR3 has 15 amino acids. The CDR3: CASSRSPPGQETQYF. CDR3 in DNA: TGCGCCAGCAGCCGCTCACCACCCGGGCAAGAGACCCAGTACTTC.

The rearrangement uses TRBV19 and TRBJ1-4; D is undetermined. Trimming removed 7 bases from V and 0 bases from J, with 9 bases in between. Per the germline V gene, CDR1 is LNHDA and CDR2 is SQIVND (reference sequence). The CDR3 contains 14 residues. CDR3 sequence reads: CASTFYATNEKLFF. CDR3 nucleotide sequence: TGTGCCAGTACTTTCTACGCAACTAATGAAAAACTGTTTTTT.